These 25 T cell receptor beta chains originate from one sample sequenced in a study of CD8+ T cells in alopecia areata. RNA was isolated and reverse transcribed to cDNA, the sequencing template. Repertoires were generated with immunoSEQ multiplex PCR, while TCRdb's copy carries only in-frame clones and drops some. The sample has hundreds of thousands of clones, 58% seen once. Indicated treatment: oral pan-JAK inhibitor, 5-10 mg twice daily. Sample: CD4+ T cells sorted from blood, taken at week 24, from a patient treated with tofacitinib. Receptor source: a human donor with alopecia areata.

V and J are TRBV5-6 and TRBJ1-4, with unresolved D. The CDR3 runs to 14 residues. Germline-derived CDR1 and CDR2 are SGHDT and YYEEEE. Trimming left V 2 bases short and J 4 bases short, with 9 bases between. The CDR3 coding sequence is TGTGCCAGCAGCTTCAACAAAATTAATGAAAAACTGTTTTTT. Its protein is CASSFNKINEKLFF.

The chain recombines TRBV30 with TRBJ1-2; TRBD1 matches at 10 bases. Germline V gene sequence: CDR1 GTSNPN, CDR2 SVGIG (reference sequence). There are 13 residues in the CDR3. V gave up 6 bases and J gave up 8 bases; unmatched junction bases: 9. CDR3 DNA sequence: TGTGCCTGTCCCGACAGGGGGCGAGGAGGCTACACCTTC. Translating gives CACPDRGRGGYTF.

This clone was recorded once. The chain joins TRBV15 to TRBJ1-2, with D unclear. The germline CDR1 and CDR2 sequences are LNHNV and YYDKDF (reference sequence). CDR3 length equals 11 residues. Trimming removed 5 bases from V and 8 bases from J, with 9 bases in between. The CDR3 spells CATSRKEGYTF. CDR3 in DNA: TGTGCCACCAGCCGGAAGGAGGGCTACACCTTC.

This chain joins TRBV2 and TRBJ2-7; the D is unclear. The V end was cut by 2 bases, the J end by 4 bases, with 6 bases between. Per germline, CDR1 SNHLY and CDR2 FYNNEI. The CDR3 is 12 residues long. CDR3 sequence (DNA): TGTGCCAGCAGTGAACCAATGTACGAGCAGTACTTC. Amino acid sequence: CASSEPMYEQYF.

The chain couples TRBV9 to TRBJ1-2; D remains ambiguous. The CDR3 extends over 11 amino acids. V lost 4 bases and J lost 8, with 9 bases in between. Germline V gene sequence: CDR1 SGDLS, CDR2 YYNGEE. The CDR3: CASSHLSGYTF. The CDR3 DNA reads TGTGCCAGCAGCCACCTTTCCGGCTACACCTTC. Full variable domain (missing parts from reference TRBV9 and TRBJ1-2): DSGVTQTPKHLITATGQRVTLRCSPRSGDLSVYWYQQSLDQGLQFLIQYYNGEERAKGNILERFSAQQFPDLHSELNLSSLELGDSALYFCASSHLSGYTFGSGTRLTVV.

The genes are TRBV30 and TRBJ2-2, with D unclear. The germline V gene encodes CDR1 GTSNPN and CDR2 SVGIG (reference sequence). V was trimmed by 3 bases and J by 4 bases, leaving 12 bases between them. This CDR3 region has 14 residues. The CDR3: CAWRAQPATGELFF. The CDR3 DNA sequence: TGTGCCTGGAGAGCCCAACCAGCCACCGGGGAGCTGTTTTTT.

The rearrangement joins TRBV25-1 to TRBJ1-5, with D maybe TRBD1 (5 bases). Trimming took 6 bases from V and 5 from J, leaving 11 bases between them. The germline CDR1 and CDR2 sequences are MGHDK and SYGVNS. CDR3 length equals 13 residues. Here the CDR3 reads CASSRPGDQPQHF. In DNA form, the CDR3 reads TGTGCCAGCAGCCGGCCGGGGGATCAGCCCCAGCATTTT.

The genes are TRBV28 and TRBJ2-7; 7 nucleotides line up with TRBD1. V lost 3 bases to trimming and J lost 4 bases; unmatched junction nucleotides: 9. There are 15 residues in the CDR3. From germline, CDR1 is MDHEN and CDR2 SYDVKM. The DNA for the CDR3 is TGTGCCAGCAGTTTGCCCGGGACAGTCGTTTACGAGCAGTACTTC. Translated: CASSLPGTVVYEQYF. The whole variable domain, filled in from reference TRBV28 and TRBJ2-7, reads DVKVTQSSRYLVKRTGEKVFLECVQDMDHENMFWYRQDPGLGLRLIYFSYDVKMKEKGDIPEGYSVSREKKERFSLILESASTNQTSMYLCASSLPGTVVYEQYFGPGTRLTVT.

The J gene is TRBJ1-1, the V gene TRBV2; possible D gene TRBD1, 5 bases. V dropped 1 base and J dropped 10 bases, with 13 bases sitting between them. Looked up from germline, CDR1 is SNHLY and CDR2 is FYNNEI. The CDR3 is 13 residues long. The CDR3 spells CASSEEEQVLAFF. Here the CDR3 DNA reads TGTGCCAGCAGTGAAGAAGAACAGGTCTTAGCTTTCTTT.

The gene calls are TRBV2 and TRBJ2-5, with TRBD2 identical over 9 bases. The J segment lost 6 bases and the V segment lost 1 base, leaving 9 bases of the junction unmatched. Germline V gene lookup returns CDR1 SNHLY and CDR2 FYNNEI. The CDR3 totals 16 residues. Here the CDR3 DNA reads TGTGCCAGCAGTGAAGGGCTAGCGGGGTCCAGGAAGACCCAGTACTTC. Translation gives CASSEGLAGSRKTQYF.

This clone has only one observation. CDR3 sequence reads: CASSQGPGTVGTEAFF. In DNA, the CDR3 is TGCGCCAGCAGCCAAGGCCCGGGGACAGTTGGCACTGAAGCTTTCTTT. This sequence joins TRBV4-3 and TRBJ1-1; 7 nucleotides align to TRBD1. Germline-derived CDR1 and CDR2 are LGHNA and YSLEER. After removal of 1 base from V and 4 bases from J, the junction contained 9 bases not matched to a gene. The CDR3 consists of 16 residues.

The chain joins TRBV5-1 to TRBJ1-1; no firm D call. The CDR3 covers 13 residues. V was pared by 4 bases and J by 1 base, with 8 bases between. Germline CDR1 and CDR2: SGHRS and YFSETQ. The chain's CDR3 is CASSRARNTEAFF. The CDR3 bases are TGCGCCAGCAGCCGGGCCAGGAACACTGAAGCTTTCTTT.

The chain employs TRBV18 and TRBJ2-5; D call uncertain. CDR3 length: 12 residues. The germline V gene encodes CDR1 KGHSH and CDR2 LQKENI. The V gene lost 0 bases and the J gene lost 7 bases, with 6 bases spanning the gap. CDR3 in DNA: TGTGCCAGCTCACCACCAGAAGCGACCCAGTACTTC. This gives the protein CASSPPEATQYF.

This clone appeared a few times. The chain joins TRBV2 to TRBJ2-2; no clear D. CDR1 and CDR2 (germline): SNHLY, FYNNEI. With 1 base removed from V and 2 bases from J, the gap between germline ends came to 5 bases. The length of the CDR3 is 14 residues. The DNA of the CDR3 is TGTGCCAGCAGTGAAGATCTCAACACCGGGGAGCTGTTTTTT. It is translated as CASSEDLNTGELFF.

This clone was observed a few times. The genes are TRBV28 and TRBJ2-3; tentative D call: TRBD2 (7 bases). Trimming pared 2 bases from V and 13 bases from J, leaving 19 bases between. Germline V CDR1 and CDR2: MDHEN, SYDVKM. This CDR3 is built from 14 residues. The CDR3 DNA sequence: TGTGCCAGCAGTTTAGCCAGGGGAGGGAGGGACGAGTATTTT. The encoded protein is CASSLARGGRDEYF. Complete variable domain (other parts from reference TRBV28 and TRBJ2-3): DVKVTQSSRYLVKRTGEKVFLECVQDMDHENMFWYRQDPGLGLRLIYFSYDVKMKEKGDIPEGYSVSREKKERFSLILESASTNQTSMYLCASSLARGGRDEYFGPGTRLTVL.

This chain connects TRBV15 to TRBJ2-5; D uncertain. V was shortened by 0 bases and J by 1 base, with 6 bases between the two germline ends. Germline V gene lookup returns CDR1 LNHNV and CDR2 YYDKDF (reference sequence). The CDR3 is 14 residues long. This CDR3 reads CATSRDASQETQYF. The DNA of the CDR3 is TGTGCCACCAGCAGAGATGCCAGCCAAGAGACCCAGTACTTC.

A few counts support this clone. The genes are TRBV18 and TRBJ2-3; D remains ambiguous. CDR3 length: 15 amino acids. From germline, CDR1 is KGHSH and CDR2 LQKENI. V lost 2 bases and J 4 bases, leaving 13 bases between the germline ends. CDR3 sequence reads: CASSPGPPWSDTQYF. CDR3 DNA sequence: TGTGCCAGCTCACCAGGACCCCCTTGGTCAGATACGCAGTATTTT. The full variable domain, rest sourced from reference TRBV18 and TRBJ2-3, is NAGVMQNPRHLVRRRGQEARLRCSPMKGHSHVYWYRQLPEEGLKFMVYLQKENIIDESGMPKERFSAEFPKEGPSILRIQQVVRGDSAAYFCASSPGPPWSDTQYFGPGTRLTVL.

The rearrangement links TRBV9 to TRBJ1-4, with a weak D call TRBD1 (5 bases). Trimming shortened V by 3 bases and J by 8 bases, and 14 bases separated the two germline ends. The CDR3 is 14 amino acids. In germline, CDR1 is SGDLS, CDR2 YYNGEE. CDR3 coding DNA: TGTGCCAGCAGCGCGCGGGGTAGGGGCGAAAAACTGTTTTTT. It encodes CASSARGRGEKLFF.

The CDR3 is CSVDRGQGEQYF. The DNA of the CDR3 is TGCAGCGTGGACCGCGGACAGGGCGAGCAGTACTTC. The J gene is TRBJ2-7, the V gene TRBV29-1; 8 bases map to TRBD1. There are 12 residues in the CDR3. CDR1 is SQVTM and CDR2 is ANQGSEA in the germline V gene. V gave up 6 bases and J gave up 6 bases; unmatched junction bases: 7.

The chain combines TRBV7-2 with TRBJ1-6; D is undetermined. Germline V lookup: CDR1 SGHTA, CDR2 FQGNSA. With 1 base removed from V and 10 bases from J, the gap between germline ends came to 14 bases. This CDR3 comprises 15 residues. CDR3: CASSLVGNSNSPLHF. The CDR3 region has the DNA TGTGCCAGCAGCTTAGTTGGGAACTCAAACTCACCCCTCCACTTT.

This sequence joins TRBV4-1 and TRBJ2-1; D not certain. Per germline, CDR1 MGHRA and CDR2 YSYEKL. This CDR3 comprises 14 residues. V lost 2 bases to trimming and J lost 8 bases, with 13 bases between them. CDR3 loop: CASSQYPGLDEQFF. CDR3 nucleotide sequence: TGCGCCAGCAGCCAATACCCAGGTCTGGATGAGCAGTTCTTC.

The chain employs TRBV18 and TRBJ1-2; no clear D gene. Germline V gene data show CDR1 as KGHSH and CDR2 as LQKENI. The CDR3 extends over 15 amino acids. Trimming removed 3 bases from V and 4 bases from J, with 15 bases in between. The CDR3 region is CASSPVAGLVYGYTF. In DNA form, the CDR3 reads TGTGCCAGCTCACCGGTGGCCGGTCTGGTCTATGGCTACACCTTC.

The chain links TRBV9 to TRBJ1-2, with 8 bases matching TRBD1. CDR1 is SGDLS, CDR2 YYNGEE, per germline. The CDR3 consists of 15 residues. V shed 4 bases, J shed 1 base, and the junction held 6 bases outside the gene matches. This CDR3 reads CASSIGTGGNYGYTF. The CDR3, as DNA: TGTGCCAGCAGCATTGGGACAGGCGGTAACTATGGCTACACCTTC.

The chain couples TRBV5-4 to TRBJ2-3, with a tentative D call TRBD2 (7 bases). This CDR3 spans 17 amino acids. CDR1 is SGHNT and CDR2 is YYREEE in the germline V gene (reference sequence). V was pared by 0 bases and J by 2 bases, with 16 bases between. The CDR3 region is CASSLGGAGAITDTQYF. The CDR3 DNA reads as TGTGCCAGCAGCTTGGGAGGGGCGGGGGCTATCACAGATACGCAGTATTTT.

The gene calls are TRBV29-1 and TRBJ1-6, with TRBD1 as a possible D gene (6 bases). CDR1 and CDR2 from the germline V gene are SQVTM and ANQGSEA. The CDR3 length is 17 residues. The ends were cut back, 5 bases at V and 6 bases at J, with 23 bases in the middle. The CDR3 DNA reads as TGCAGCGTTATCTATGCGGAGGGGGGCTCGGGTAATTCACCCCTCCACTTT. Its translation: CSVIYAEGGSGNSPLHF.